Below are 25 T cell receptor beta chains sequenced from a single sample in a study of T cell repertoires in cytomegalovirus infection. TCRdb processed the reads anew with MiXCR; each CDR3 protein has one entry. Of over 250,000 distinct CDR3 sequences in the sample, approximately 22% were seen once. Their target antigens are unknown. Material: cultured PBMCs, obtained from culture after CMV antigen stimulation. The receptor set was obtained from a human donor in good health (CMV status not recorded). Some clones in this sample may be carry-over from other donors' samples.

The chain combines TRBV20-1 with TRBJ1-1; 9 positions agree with TRBD1. The CDR3 length is 14 residues. Unmatched junction bases numbered 3, after V lost 0 bases and J lost 4 bases. CDR1 and CDR2 (germline): DFQATT, SNEGSKA (reference sequence). The CDR3 DNA follows: TGCAGTGCTAGAGAAGGACAGGGGATCACTGAAGCTTTCTTT. It specifies CSAREGQGITEAFF.

The genes are TRBV28 and TRBJ2-7; D gene uncertain. The V gene lost 6 bases and the J gene lost 4 bases, with 19 bases spanning the gap. CDR3 length: 15 residues. Germline V gene sequence: CDR1 MDHEN, CDR2 SYDVKM. CDR3 in amino acids: CASSLGPVVRYEQYF. DNA for the CDR3: TGTGCCAGCAGCCTCGGACCCGTCGTTCGTTACGAGCAGTACTTC.

This rearrangement joins TRBV7-2 to TRBJ2-3, with D perhaps TRBD1 or TRBD2 (5 bases each). The germline V gene encodes CDR1 SGHTA and CDR2 FQGNSA. The V end lost 6 bases, the J end lost 5 bases, and 15 bases lay between the germline ends. The CDR3 runs to 14 residues. This CDR3 reads CASRLTVGVDTQYF. The CDR3 DNA follows: TGTGCCAGCAGACTGACCGTGGGGGTAGATACGCAGTATTTT. Supplemented by reference TRBV7-2 and TRBJ2-3, the full variable domain reads GAGVSQSPSNKVTEKGKDVELRCDPISGHTALYWYRQSLGQGLEFLIYFQGNSAPDKSGLPSDRFSAERTGGSVSTLTIQRTQQEDSAVYLCASRLTVGVDTQYFGPGTRLTVL.

The chain has TRBV27 and TRBJ1-2; D remains unclear. Germline loops: CDR1 MNHEY, CDR2 SMNVEV (reference sequence). This CDR3 region has 15 residues. V lost 4 bases, J lost 2 bases, and 14 bases lay in between. The CDR3 bases are TGTGCCAGCAGTTCCCACGTACGGGGAAACTATGGCTACACCTTC. Amino acids: CASSSHVRGNYGYTF.

The rearrangement links TRBV5-1 to TRBJ2-5, with 14 bases fitting TRBD2. CDR1 and CDR2 from the germline V gene are SGHRS and YFSETQ. The CDR3 totals 16 residues. The junction had 7 bases not matched to a gene; V was cut back by 4 bases and J by 5 bases. In DNA, the CDR3 is TGCGCCAGCAGCAAAGCCGGGACTAGCGGGAGTGAGACCCAGTACTTC. It translates to CASSKAGTSGSETQYF. The full variable domain, rest sourced from reference TRBV5-1 and TRBJ2-5, is KAGVTQTPRYLIKTRGQQVTLSCSPISGHRSVSWYQQTPGQGLQFLFEYFSETQRNKGNFPGRFSGRQFSNSRSEMNVSTLELGDSALYLCASSKAGTSGSETQYFGPGTRLLVL.

This clonotype has just a few counts. The gene calls are TRBV6-1 and TRBJ2-5; 7 bases align to TRBD1. This CDR3 is 11 amino acids long. The V and J ends lost 7 bases and 5 bases, in that order; junction bases with no gene match: 1. The V gene's germline CDR1 is MNHNS and CDR2 SASEGT. CDR3 DNA sequence: TGTGCCAGCACCAGGGGGGAGACCCAGTACTTC. Residues: CASTRGETQYF.

This clonotype was seen a few times. The gene calls are TRBV6-2 or TRBV6-3 and TRBJ2-5, with D maybe TRBD1 (6 bases). Germline CDR1 reads MNHEY; CDR2 reads SVGEGT. Trimming pared 7 bases from V and 4 bases from J, leaving 22 bases between. The CDR3 covers 16 residues. The CDR3 sequence: CASMPLTGTKRETQYF. The CDR3 DNA follows: TGTGCCAGCATGCCCCTAACCGGGACAAAGAGAGAGACCCAGTACTTC.

The CDR3 nucleotides read TGTGCCAGCAGTGGGGACTCTGAAGCTTTCTTT. Amino acids: CASSGDSEAFF. The chain carries TRBV6-2 or TRBV6-3 and TRBJ1-1; a weak D match, TRBD1 (5 bases). This CDR3 has 11 residues. The V end was cut by 5 bases, the J end by 6 bases, with 7 bases between. Germline V gene sequence: CDR1 MNHEY, CDR2 SVGEGT.

The chain couples TRBV4-1 to TRBJ2-1, with no clear D. The CDR3 loop spans 15 amino acids. V dropped 1 base and J dropped 3 bases, with 10 bases sitting between them. Germline CDR1 is MGHRA and CDR2 is YSYEKL. CDR3 in DNA: TGCGCCAGCAGCCAAGGACCATACTTCTACAATGAGCAGTTCTTC. It codes for CASSQGPYFYNEQFF.

CDR3 region: CASSFWGKISGNTIYF. As DNA, the CDR3 is TGTGCCAGTAGTTTCTGGGGGAAGATCTCTGGAAACACCATATATTTT. The V call is TRBV19, the J call TRBJ1-3; the D gene is possibly TRBD1 (5 bases). CDR3 length: 16 residues. Germline assignment: CDR1 LNHDA and CDR2 SQIVND (reference sequence). Trimming left V 5 bases short and J 0 bases short, with 14 bases between. Based on the CDR3 plus reference TRBV19 and TRBJ1-3, the full variable domain is DGGITQSPKYLFRKEGQNVTLSCEQNLNHDAMYWYRQDPGQGLRLIYYSQIVNDFQKGDIAEGYSVSREKKESFPLTVTSAQKNPTAFYLCASSFWGKISGNTIYFGEGSWLTVV.

The sample holds many counts of this clonotype. The chain employs TRBV7-3 and TRBJ2-3, with 7 positions matching TRBD1. The J segment lost 1 base and the V segment lost 5 bases, leaving 6 bases of the junction unmatched. The CDR3 length is 15 residues. Germline lookup yields CDR1 SGHTA and CDR2 FQGTGA. The CDR3 sequence: CASSQGTAGTDTQYF. The CDR3 bases are TGTGCCAGCAGCCAAGGGACAGCCGGCACAGATACGCAGTATTTT. Complete variable domain (other parts from reference TRBV7-3 and TRBJ2-3): GAGVSQTPSNKVTEKGKYVELRCDPISGHTALYWYRQSLGQGPEFLIYFQGTGAADDSGLPNDRFFAVRPEGSVSTLKIQRTERGDSAVYLCASSQGTAGTDTQYFGPGTRLTVL.

This chain uses TRBV30 with TRBJ1-5; possibly TRBD1 for D (6 bases). This CDR3 has 13 residues. CDR1 is GTSNPN, CDR2 SVGIG, per germline (reference sequence). The V gene lost 1 base and the J gene lost 7 bases, with 11 bases spanning the gap. CDR3 nucleotide sequence: TGTGCCTGGAGTGGCGGGGGCAGGCAGCCCCAGCATTTT. The encoded protein is CAWSGGGRQPQHF.

The rearrangement links TRBV7-9 to TRBJ1-6; possible D gene TRBD1, 5 bases. V was clipped by 1 base and J by 15 bases, with 16 bases between them. This CDR3 is 14 amino acids long. Germline CDR1 SEHNR, CDR2 FQNEAQ (reference sequence). The CDR3 spells CASSLVTGELLLHF. For the CDR3, the DNA is TGTGCCAGCAGCTTAGTGACGGGGGAACTTCTCCTCCACTTT.

Comment on this clonotype: A read error may explain this, as a much larger clone is one base away. J is TRBJ1-1 and V is TRBV28; 7 bases are a match to TRBD1. Germline V lookup: CDR1 MDHEN, CDR2 SYDVKM. The CDR3 is 14 amino acids. J lost 4 bases, V lost 5 bases, and 7 bases had no gene match. DNA for the CDR3: TGTGCCAGCAGTGTCCCACAGGGGACCACTGAAGCTTTCTTT. Protein sequence: CASSVPQGTTEAFF.

The J gene is TRBJ2-7, the V gene TRBV7-2; D is undetermined. The CDR3 contains 13 residues. V was clipped by 4 bases and J by 3 bases, with 10 bases between them. Germline values: CDR1 SGHTA, CDR2 FQGNSA. The CDR3 nucleotides are TGTGCCAGCAGCTCGTCCGGCGACTACGAGCAGTACTTC. Its protein product is CASSSSGDYEQYF.

J is TRBJ2-1 and V is TRBV19, with TRBD2 matching 11 bases. The CDR3 spans 14 residues. After removal of 6 bases from V and 9 bases from J, the junction contained 7 bases not matched to a gene. Germline CDR1 and CDR2: LNHDA and SQIVND (reference sequence). CDR3 amino acids: CASSASGRSREQFF. The CDR3 DNA is TGTGCCAGTAGCGCTAGCGGGAGGTCACGTGAGCAGTTCTTC. The whole variable domain, filled in from reference TRBV19 and TRBJ2-1, reads DGGITQSPKYLFRKEGQNVTLSCEQNLNHDAMYWYRQDPGQGLRLIYYSQIVNDFQKGDIAEGYSVSREKKESFPLTVTSAQKNPTAFYLCASSASGRSREQFFGPGTRLTVL.

The chain carries TRBV6-2 or TRBV6-3 and TRBJ1-1, with D tentatively TRBD1 (6 bases). CDR3 size: 14 residues. Between the trimmed V and J ends, which lost 4 bases and 3 bases, there was a span of 12 bases. The V gene's germline CDR1 is MNHEY and CDR2 SVGEGT. CDR3 sequence reads: CASSFGQIDTEAFF. The CDR3 DNA sequence: TGTGCCAGCAGTTTCGGACAGATCGACACTGAAGCTTTCTTT.

J is TRBJ2-1 and V is TRBV7-9, with D possibly being TRBD1 (5 bases). Germline CDR1 reads SEHNR; CDR2 reads FQNEAQ (reference sequence). V lost 0 bases to trimming and J lost 4 bases, with 16 bases between them. The CDR3 runs 17 residues. This CDR3 is CASSLAEASTGYNEQFF. The CDR3 DNA is TGTGCCAGCAGCTTAGCAGAGGCGTCTACAGGATACAATGAGCAGTTCTTC.

The CDR3 loop reads CASSWTRTGELFF. Here the CDR3 DNA reads TGTGCCAGTAGTTGGACCCGGACCGGGGAGCTGTTTTTT. The chain couples TRBV19 to TRBJ2-2; no reliable D call. The germline V gene encodes CDR1 LNHDA and CDR2 SQIVND (reference sequence). V was pared by 5 bases and J by 5 bases, with 9 bases between. This CDR3 region has 13 residues.

The J gene is TRBJ2-5, the V gene TRBV20-1, with a possible D match to TRBD2 (6 bases). This CDR3 is built from 14 residues. Trimming removed 1 base at V and 1 base at J, with 10 bases between. Germline CDR1 and CDR2: DFQATT and SNEGSKA (reference sequence). DNA of the CDR3: TGCAGTGCTAGAGTGGTCGGGGGCCAAGAGACCCAGTACTTC. Translating it yields CSARVVGGQETQYF.

The chain links TRBV12-3 or TRBV12-4 to TRBJ2-1; possibly TRBD1 for D (5 bases). V gave up 6 bases and J gave up 4 bases, with 7 bases separating them. The CDR3 has 12 residues. DNA for the CDR3: TGTGCCAGCAGCACAGGATACAATGAGCAGTTCTTC. This encodes CASSTGYNEQFF.

This clonotype was seen a handful of times. The chain combines TRBV24-1 with TRBJ2-2; D call uncertain. V gave up 8 bases and J gave up 1 base, with 4 bases separating them. The germline V gene encodes CDR1 KGHDR and CDR2 SFDVKD. The CDR3 loop spans 12 amino acids. CDR3 DNA: TGTGCCACCAAAGAGAACACCGGGGAGCTGTTTTTT. Its protein is CATKENTGELFF.

This clonotype was detected only a few times. The CDR3 DNA follows: TGTGCCAGCACGCTTGCGTTTCAAACGGTCTATAATTCACCCCTCCACTTT. It is translated as CASTLAFQTVYNSPLHF. The chain combines TRBV6-5 with TRBJ1-6; D not resolved. Looked up from germline, CDR1 is MNHEY and CDR2 is SVGAGI. Deletions cut 7 bases from V and 3 bases from J, with 19 bases between. The CDR3 has 17 amino acids.

This clonotype was found once. The chain uses TRBV11-2 and TRBJ2-3; no clear D gene. Germline V gives CDR1 SGHAT, CDR2 FQNNGV. V lost 3 bases to trimming and J lost 6 bases, with 13 bases between them. The CDR3 length is 14 residues. The CDR3 reads CASSFTSPSDTQYF. The CDR3 DNA sequence: TGTGCCAGCAGCTTTACGTCACCGTCGGATACGCAGTATTTT.

This clonotype was seen a handful of times. The chain carries TRBV7-6 and TRBJ1-4; 7 positions agree with TRBD1. Unmatched junction bases numbered 7, after V lost 5 bases and J lost 7 bases. This CDR3 comprises 14 residues. Germline CDR1 SGHVS, CDR2 FNYEAQ. CDR3 coding DNA: TGTGCCAGCAGCCTAACAGGGGATGGTGAAAAACTGTTTTTT. Protein product: CASSLTGDGEKLFF.